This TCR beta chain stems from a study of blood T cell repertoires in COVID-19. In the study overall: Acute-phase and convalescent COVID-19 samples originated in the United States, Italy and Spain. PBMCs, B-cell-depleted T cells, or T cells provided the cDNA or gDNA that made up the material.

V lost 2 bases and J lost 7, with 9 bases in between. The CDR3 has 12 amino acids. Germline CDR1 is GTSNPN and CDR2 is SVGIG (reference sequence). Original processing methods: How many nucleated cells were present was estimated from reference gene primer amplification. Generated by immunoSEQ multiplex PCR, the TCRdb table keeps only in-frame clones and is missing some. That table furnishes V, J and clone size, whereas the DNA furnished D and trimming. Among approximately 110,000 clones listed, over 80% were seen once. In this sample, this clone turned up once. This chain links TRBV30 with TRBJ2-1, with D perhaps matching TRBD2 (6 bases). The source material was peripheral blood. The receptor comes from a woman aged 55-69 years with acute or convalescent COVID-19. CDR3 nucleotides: TGTGCCTGGAGTCGGGGGAAGAATGAGCAGTTCTTC. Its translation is CAWSRGKNEQFF.